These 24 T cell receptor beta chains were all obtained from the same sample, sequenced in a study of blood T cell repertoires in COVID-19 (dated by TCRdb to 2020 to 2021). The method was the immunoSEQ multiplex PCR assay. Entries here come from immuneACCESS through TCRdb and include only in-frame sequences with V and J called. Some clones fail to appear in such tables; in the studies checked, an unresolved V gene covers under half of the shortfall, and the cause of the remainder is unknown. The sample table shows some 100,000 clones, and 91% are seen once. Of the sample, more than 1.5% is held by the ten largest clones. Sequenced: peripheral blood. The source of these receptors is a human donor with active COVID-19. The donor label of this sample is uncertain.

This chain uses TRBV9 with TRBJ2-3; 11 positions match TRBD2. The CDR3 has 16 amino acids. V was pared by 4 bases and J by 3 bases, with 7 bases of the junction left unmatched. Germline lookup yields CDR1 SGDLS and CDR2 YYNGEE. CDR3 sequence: CASSLLAGGGTDTQYF. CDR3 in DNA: TGTGCCAGCAGCCTCCTAGCGGGGGGTGGGACAGATACGCAGTATTTT. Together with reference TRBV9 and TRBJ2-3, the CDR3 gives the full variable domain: DSGVTQTPKHLITATGQRVTLRCSPRSGDLSVYWYQQSLDQGLQFLIQYYNGEERAKGNILERFSAQQFPDLHSELNLSSLELGDSALYFCASSLLAGGGTDTQYFGPGTRLTVL.

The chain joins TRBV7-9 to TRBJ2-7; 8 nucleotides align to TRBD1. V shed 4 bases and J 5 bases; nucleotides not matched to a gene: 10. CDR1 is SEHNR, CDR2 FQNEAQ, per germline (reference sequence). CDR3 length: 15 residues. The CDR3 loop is CASSSTGQEGHEQYF. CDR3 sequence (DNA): TGTGCCAGCAGCTCTACGGGACAGGAAGGCCACGAGCAGTACTTC.

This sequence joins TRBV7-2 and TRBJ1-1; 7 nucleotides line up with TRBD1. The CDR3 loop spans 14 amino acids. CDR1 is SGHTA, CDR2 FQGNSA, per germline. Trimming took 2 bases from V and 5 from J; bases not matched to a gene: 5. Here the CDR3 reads CASSLNQGETEAFF. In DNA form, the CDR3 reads TGTGCCAGCAGCTTAAATCAGGGGGAAACTGAAGCTTTCTTT.

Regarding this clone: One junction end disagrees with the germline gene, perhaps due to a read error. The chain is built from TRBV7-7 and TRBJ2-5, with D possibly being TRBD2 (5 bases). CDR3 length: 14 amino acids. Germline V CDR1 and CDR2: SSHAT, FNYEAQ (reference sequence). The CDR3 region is CASSPGIKQETQYF. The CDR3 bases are TGTGCTAGCAGCCCCGGGATTAAACAAGAGACCCAGTACTTC.

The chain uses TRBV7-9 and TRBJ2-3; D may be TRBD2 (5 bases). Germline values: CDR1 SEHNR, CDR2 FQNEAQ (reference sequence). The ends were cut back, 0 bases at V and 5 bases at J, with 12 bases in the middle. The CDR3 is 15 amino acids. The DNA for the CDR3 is TGTGCCAGCAGCTTAGCGAAGAGGGTAATAGATACGCAGTATTTT. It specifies CASSLAKRVIDTQYF.

CDR3 loop: CASHTGGAYEQYF. CDR3 DNA: TGTGCTAGTCATACAGGGGGCGCGTACGAGCAGTACTTC. The V call is TRBV12-5, the J call TRBJ2-7, with 9 positions matching TRBD1. The CDR3 contains 13 residues. Germline trimming cut 8 bases from V and 4 bases from J; bases unmatched to any gene: 6. CDR1 and CDR2 (germline): LGHNT, FRNRAP.

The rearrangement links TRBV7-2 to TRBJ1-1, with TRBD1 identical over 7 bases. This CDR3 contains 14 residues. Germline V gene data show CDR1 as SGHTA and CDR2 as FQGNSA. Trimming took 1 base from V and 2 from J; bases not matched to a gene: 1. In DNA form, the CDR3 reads TGTGCCAGCAGCTTAGAGGGGGCCAACACTGAAGCTTTCTTT. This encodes CASSLEGANTEAFF.

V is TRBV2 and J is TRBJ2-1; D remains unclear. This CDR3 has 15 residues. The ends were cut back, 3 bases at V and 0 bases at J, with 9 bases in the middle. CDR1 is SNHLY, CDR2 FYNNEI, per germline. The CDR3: CASSDAKSSYNEQFF. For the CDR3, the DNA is TGTGCCAGCAGTGACGCTAAAAGCTCCTACAATGAGCAGTTCTTC.

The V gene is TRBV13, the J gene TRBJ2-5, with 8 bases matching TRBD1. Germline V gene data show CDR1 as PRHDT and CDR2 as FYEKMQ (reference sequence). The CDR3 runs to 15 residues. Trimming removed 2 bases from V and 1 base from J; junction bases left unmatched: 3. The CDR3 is CASSLWTGPQETQYF. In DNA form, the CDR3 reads TGTGCCAGCAGCTTATGGACAGGGCCCCAAGAGACCCAGTACTTC.

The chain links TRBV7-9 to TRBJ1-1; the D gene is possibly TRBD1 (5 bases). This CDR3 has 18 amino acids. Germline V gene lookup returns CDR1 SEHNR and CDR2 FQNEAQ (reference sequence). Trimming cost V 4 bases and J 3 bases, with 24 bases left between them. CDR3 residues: CASSYPRAGGVVYTEAFF. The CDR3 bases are TGTGCCAGCAGCTACCCCCGGGCGGGGGGAGTGGTTTACACTGAAGCTTTCTTT.

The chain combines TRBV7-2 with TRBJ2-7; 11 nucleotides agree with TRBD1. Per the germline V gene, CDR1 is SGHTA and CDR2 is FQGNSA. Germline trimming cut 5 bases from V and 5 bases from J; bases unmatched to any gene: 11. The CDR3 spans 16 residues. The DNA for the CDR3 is TGTGCCAGCAGCCGTAATCCGGGACAGGGGGGTCACGAGCAGTACTTC. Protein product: CASSRNPGQGGHEQYF.

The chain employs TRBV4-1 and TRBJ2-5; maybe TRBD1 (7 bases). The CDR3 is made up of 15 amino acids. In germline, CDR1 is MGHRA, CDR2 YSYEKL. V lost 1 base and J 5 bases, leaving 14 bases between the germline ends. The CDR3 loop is CASSQARGQLETQYF. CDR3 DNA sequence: TGCGCCAGCAGCCAAGCGCGGGGACAGCTGGAGACCCAGTACTTC.

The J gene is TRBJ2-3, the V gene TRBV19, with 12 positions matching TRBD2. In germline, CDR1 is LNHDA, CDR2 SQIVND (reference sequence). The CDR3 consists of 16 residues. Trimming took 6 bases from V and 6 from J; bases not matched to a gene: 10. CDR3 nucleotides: TGTGCCAGTAGGACTAGCGGGGGCCTTATGGCGGATACGCAGTATTTT. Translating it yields CASRTSGGLMADTQYF.

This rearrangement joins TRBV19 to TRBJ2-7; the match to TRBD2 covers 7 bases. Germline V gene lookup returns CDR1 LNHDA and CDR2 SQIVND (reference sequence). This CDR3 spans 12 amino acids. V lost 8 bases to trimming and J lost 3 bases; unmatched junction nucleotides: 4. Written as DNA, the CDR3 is TGTGCCAGTGGGAGGGGTGACTACGAGCAGTACTTC. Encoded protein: CASGRGDYEQYF.

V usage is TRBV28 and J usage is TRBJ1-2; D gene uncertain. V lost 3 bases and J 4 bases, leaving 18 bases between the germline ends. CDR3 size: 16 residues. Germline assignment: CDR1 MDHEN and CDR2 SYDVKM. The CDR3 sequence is CASSLAGPGGPYGYTF. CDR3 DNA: TGTGCCAGCAGTTTGGCCGGCCCGGGCGGGCCCTATGGCTACACCTTC.

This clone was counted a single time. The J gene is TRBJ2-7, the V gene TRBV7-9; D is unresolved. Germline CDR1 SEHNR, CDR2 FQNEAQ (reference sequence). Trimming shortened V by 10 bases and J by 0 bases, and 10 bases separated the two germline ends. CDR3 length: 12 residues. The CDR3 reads CAIEELSYEQYF. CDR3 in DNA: TGTGCCATAGAGGAACTCTCCTACGAGCAGTACTTC.

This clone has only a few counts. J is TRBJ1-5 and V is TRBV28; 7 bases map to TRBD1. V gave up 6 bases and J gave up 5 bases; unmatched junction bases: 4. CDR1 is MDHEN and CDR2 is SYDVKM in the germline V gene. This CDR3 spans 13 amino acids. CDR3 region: CASRGTGDQPQHF. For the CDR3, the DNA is TGTGCCAGCAGGGGAACAGGGGATCAGCCCCAGCATTTT. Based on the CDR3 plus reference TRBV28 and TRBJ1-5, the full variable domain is DVKVTQSSRYLVKRTGEKVFLECVQDMDHENMFWYRQDPGLGLRLIYFSYDVKMKEKGDIPEGYSVSREKKERFSLILESASTNQTSMYLCASRGTGDQPQHFGDGTRLSIL.

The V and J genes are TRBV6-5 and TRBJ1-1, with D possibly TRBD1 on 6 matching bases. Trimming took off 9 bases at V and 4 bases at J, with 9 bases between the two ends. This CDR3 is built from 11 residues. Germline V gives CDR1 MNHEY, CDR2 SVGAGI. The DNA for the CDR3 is TGTGCCAGTAAAGGGGGCACTGAAGCTTTCTTT. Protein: CASKGGTEAFF.

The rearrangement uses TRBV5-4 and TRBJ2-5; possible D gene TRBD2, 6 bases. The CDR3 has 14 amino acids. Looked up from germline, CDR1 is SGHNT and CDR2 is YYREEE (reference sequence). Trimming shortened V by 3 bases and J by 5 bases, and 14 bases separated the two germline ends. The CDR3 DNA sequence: TGTGCCAGCAGCTCTCGCGGGGCCCGGGAGACCCAGTACTTC. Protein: CASSSRGARETQYF.

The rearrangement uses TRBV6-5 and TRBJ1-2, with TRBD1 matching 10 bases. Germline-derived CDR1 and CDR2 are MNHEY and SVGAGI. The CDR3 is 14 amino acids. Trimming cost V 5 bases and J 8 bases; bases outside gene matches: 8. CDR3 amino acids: CASSLRDRGGGYTF. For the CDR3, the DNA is TGTGCCAGCAGTCTCCGGGACAGGGGTGGCGGCTACACCTTC.

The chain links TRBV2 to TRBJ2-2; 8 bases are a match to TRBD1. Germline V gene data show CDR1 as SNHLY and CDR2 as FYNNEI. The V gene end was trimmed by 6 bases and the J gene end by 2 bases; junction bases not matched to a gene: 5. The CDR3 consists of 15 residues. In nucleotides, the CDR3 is TGTGCCAGCAGGGCCGGGACAGGTAACACCGGGGAGCTGTTTTTT. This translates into CASRAGTGNTGELFF.

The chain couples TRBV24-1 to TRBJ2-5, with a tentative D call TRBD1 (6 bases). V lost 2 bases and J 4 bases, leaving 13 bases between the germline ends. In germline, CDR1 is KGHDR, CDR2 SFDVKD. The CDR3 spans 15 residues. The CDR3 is CATSDSNRVSETQYF. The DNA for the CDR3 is TGTGCCACCAGTGATTCAAACAGGGTCTCAGAGACCCAGTACTTC.

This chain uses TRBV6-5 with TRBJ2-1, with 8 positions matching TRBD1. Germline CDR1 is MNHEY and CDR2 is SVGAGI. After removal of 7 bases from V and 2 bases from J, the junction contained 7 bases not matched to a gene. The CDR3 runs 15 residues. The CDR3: CASTNHRGTYNEQFF. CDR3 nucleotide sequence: TGTGCCAGCACCAACCACAGGGGGACCTACAATGAGCAGTTCTTC.

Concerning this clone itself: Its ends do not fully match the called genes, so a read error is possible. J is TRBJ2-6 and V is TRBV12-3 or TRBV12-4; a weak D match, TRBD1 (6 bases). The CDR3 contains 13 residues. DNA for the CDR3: TGTGCCAGCAGTCCTCCCAGCCACAGGGAGCAGGCTTTC. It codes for CASSPPSHREQAF.